This T cell receptor beta chain was recorded in a study of OX40 agonist ivuxolimab in advanced cancers. This clone appeared once. The antigen is not known. Using immunoSEQ multiplex PCR, the repertoire was profiled, and TCRdb retains in-frame clones only, with some absent. The sample consists of 45,000 to 55,000 clones, 80% to 90% of them appearing once. The V segment lost 0 bases and the J segment 4 bases; nucleotides outside the gene matches: 15. The CDR3 is 18 amino acids. The germline CDR1 and CDR2 sequences are SGHDT and YYEEEE. Whole-study results and caveats: The 0.1-3.0 mg/kg partial responders had among the lowest clonal expansion.

The clonotype comes from an adult with an advanced solid tumor such as melanoma, head and neck, liver or kidney cancer. The material sequenced was CD4+ or CD8+ T cells sorted from blood, taken in a trial of the OX40 agonist ivuxolimab. This chain joins TRBV5-6 and TRBJ2-7, with 8 bases aligning to TRBD2. CDR3 sequence reads: CASSLATGGREGRYEQYF. The CDR3 DNA sequence: TGTGCCAGCAGCTTGGCCACTGGGGGTCGGGAGGGACGGTACGAGCAGTACTTC.